This is a list of T cell receptor beta chains from one sample in a study of blood T cells in healthy people across ages. TCRdb ran MiXCR on the 5' RACE reads and lists one entry per CDR3 protein. The data contain roughly 1.4 million distinct CDR3 sequences, around 55% of them seen just once; the ten biggest clones take up over 5.5%. Input material: blood. The receptors stem from a man aged 18 to 29 in good health. Each CDR3 is given without its conserved first and last residue.

v_gene,j_gene,CDR3aa
TRBV6-2/TRBV6-3,TRBJ2-5,ASSPIAGQETQY
TRBV14,TRBJ1-2,ASSQDRGRYT
TRBV24-1,TRBJ2-7,ATGDNINYEQY
TRBV28,TRBJ1-1,ASIRGGWGNTEAF
TRBV5-1,TRBJ1-1,ASSLGPTQGAEAF
TRBV20-1,.,SAPNTYEQY
TRBV6-6,TRBJ2-5,ASNHGPQETQY
TRBV28,TRBJ1-1,ASIKRAGYPSTEAF
TRBV10-3,TRBJ2-3,AISESGTSGADTQY
TRBV3-1,TRBJ2-7,ASSHVRGRAREQY
TRBV7-9,TRBJ1-1,ASINRQGGTEAF
TRBV28,TRBJ2-3,ASRPAGDTQY
TRBV3-1,TRBJ2-5,ASSQLLARHSQETQY
TRBV29-1,TRBJ2-7,SAGSDSSSYEQY
TRBV24-1,TRBJ2-7,ATSGRDSSSYEQY
TRBV19,TRBJ1-2,ASQSDVGRGADGYT
TRBV20-1,TRBJ1-6,SADPSPLH
TRBV5-5,TRBJ2-1,ASSLSAGSYNEQF
TRBV5-5,TRBJ2-7,ASSFLSYYEQY
TRBV13,TRBJ2-5,ASLLRNQETQY
TRBV7-2,TRBJ2-3,ASTQAGAITDTQY
TRBV10-3,TRBJ2-1,AISHGEFTYNEQF
TRBV20-1,TRBJ2-1,SARVFGLAGDYNEQF
TRBV25-1,TRBJ2-2,ASSGQRDLNTGELF
TRBV11-2,TRBJ2-7,ASSLESGHSYEQY
TRBV3-1,TRBJ1-4,ASSPRGVTNEKLF
TRBV6-2/TRBV6-3,TRBJ2-4,ASGTALNIQY
TRBV4-1,TRBJ2-1,ASSLPDGREQF
TRBV7-2,TRBJ1-2,ASSDRDRGYHGYT
TRBV28,TRBJ1-2,ASSQDTAGEFYYGYT
TRBV5-1,TRBJ1-1,ASSGRGNTEAF
TRBV29-1,TRBJ1-1,SVMTGGGTEAF
TRBV5-1,TRBJ1-4,ASSSYPGQHKEHEKLF
TRBV9,TRBJ2-7,ASSVDLGAYKQY
TRBV4-3,TRBJ2-7,ASRQVGRSYEQY
TRBV4-1,TRBJ2-2,ASSQGSGGRMDTGELF
TRBV29-1,TRBJ2-3,SAGLGGISTDTQY
TRBV20-1,TRBJ1-2,SAKDATYGYT
TRBV2,TRBJ2-3,ASSEVGVWFGRGDVTDTQY
TRBV12-5,TRBJ2-4,ASRSTGTLGSKNIQY
TRBV11-2,TRBJ2-4,ASSSGLAGLY
TRBV27,TRBJ2-1,ASSRLGLDEQF
TRBV5-5,TRBJ2-5,ASSLPLGWETQY
TRBV7-2,TRBJ1-4,ASRAGGNEKLF
TRBV7-6,TRBJ1-4,ASSLGPQGDEKLF
TRBV5-1,TRBJ2-1,ASSLAGAASYNEQF
TRBV6-6,TRBJ2-1,ASSDPADREQF